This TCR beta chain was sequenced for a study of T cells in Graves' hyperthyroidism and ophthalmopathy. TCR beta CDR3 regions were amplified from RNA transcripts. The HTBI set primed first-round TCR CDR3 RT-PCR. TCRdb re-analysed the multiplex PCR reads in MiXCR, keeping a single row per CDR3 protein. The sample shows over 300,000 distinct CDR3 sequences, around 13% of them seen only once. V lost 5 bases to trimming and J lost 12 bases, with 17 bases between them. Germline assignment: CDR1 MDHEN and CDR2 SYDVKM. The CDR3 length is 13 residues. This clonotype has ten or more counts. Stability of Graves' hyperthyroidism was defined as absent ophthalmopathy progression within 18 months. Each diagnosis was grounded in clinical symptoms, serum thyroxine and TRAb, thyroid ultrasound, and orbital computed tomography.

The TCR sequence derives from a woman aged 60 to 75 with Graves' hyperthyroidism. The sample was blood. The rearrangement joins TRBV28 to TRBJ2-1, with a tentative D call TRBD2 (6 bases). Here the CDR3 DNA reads TGTGCCAGCAGTCGGCGGACTACGGGGAGGCAGTTCTTC. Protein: CASSRRTTGRQFF.